These 18 T cell receptor beta chains were all obtained from the same sample, sequenced in a study of beta chain features in type 1 diabetes. Since all of the isolated RNA was reverse transcribed, expressed TCRB transcripts were what got sequenced. The table came from immunoSEQ multiplex PCR; TCRdb's copy has only in-frame clones and leaves some out. The table has approximately 40,000 clones, roughly 45% seen once. Sequenced: stem cell memory CD4+ T cells from blood. The receptors derive from a woman aged 30 to 39 in good health.

This chain connects TRBV6-5 to TRBJ2-3; TRBD2 might be the D (6 bases). Trimming pared 10 bases from V and 2 bases from J, leaving 16 bases between. CDR3 length equals 14 residues. The germline CDR1 and CDR2 sequences are MNHEY and SVGAGI. DNA of the CDR3: TGTGCCACACGCCGGGAGACCTTCACAGATACGCAGTATTTT. Protein product: CATRRETFTDTQYF.

This clone appeared a few times. The gene calls are TRBV29-1 and TRBJ2-7, with D possibly matching TRBD2 (5 bases). Per the germline V gene, CDR1 is SQVTM and CDR2 is ANQGSEA. Trimming stripped 3 bases from V and 7 bases from J, with 16 bases between. The CDR3 loop spans 13 amino acids. Here the CDR3 DNA reads TGCAGCGTTGATCGAAGCGGAACAGTGGAGCAGTACTTC. Protein product: CSVDRSGTVEQYF.

J is TRBJ2-1 and V is TRBV6-5; D is possibly TRBD2 (6 bases). Trimming left V 7 bases short and J 7 bases short, with 14 bases between. Per the germline V gene, CDR1 is MNHEY and CDR2 is SVGAGI. The CDR3 covers 13 residues. CDR3 sequence reads: CASTRAGTNEQFF. In nucleotides, the CDR3 is TGTGCCAGCACTAGAGCGGGTACGAATGAGCAGTTCTTC.

This clone was seen a few times. V is TRBV7-8 and J is TRBJ2-3; 11 nucleotides line up with TRBD2. The germline gives CDR1 SGHVS, CDR2 FQNEAQ. V shed 5 bases, J shed 0 bases, and the junction held 7 bases outside the gene matches. The CDR3 is made up of 17 amino acids. Here the CDR3 DNA reads TGTGCCAGCAGCCAAAGGCGGACTAGCGGGAGCACAGATACGCAGTATTTT. Its translation is CASSQRRTSGSTDTQYF.

The chain carries TRBV18 and TRBJ2-4; TRBD1 might be the D (6 bases). The CDR3 is made up of 14 amino acids. The germline V and J ends were trimmed by 6 bases and 1 base, with 10 bases remaining between them. Germline CDR1 reads KGHSH; CDR2 reads LQKENI. This CDR3 is CASSPDRAKNIQYF. The CDR3 DNA reads TGTGCCAGCTCCCCTGACAGGGCCAAAAACATTCAGTACTTC. The full variable domain, in which reference TRBV18 and TRBJ2-4 provide the parts outside the CDR3, is NAGVMQNPRHLVRRRGQEARLRCSPMKGHSHVYWYRQLPEEGLKFMVYLQKENIIDESGMPKERFSAEFPKEGPSILRIQQVVRGDSAAYFCASSPDRAKNIQYFGAGTRLSVL.

This clone turned up a few times. The genes are TRBV18 and TRBJ2-7; D is unclear. The V end was cut by 2 bases, the J end by 2 bases, with 10 bases between. Germline values: CDR1 KGHSH, CDR2 LQKENI. The CDR3 is made up of 14 amino acids. CDR3 amino acids: CASSPLERTYEQYF. CDR3 DNA sequence: TGTGCCAGCTCACCATTGGAGCGCACCTACGAGCAGTACTTC.

This clone was recorded once. The chain recombines TRBV9 with TRBJ2-2; 7 positions agree with TRBD2. This CDR3 contains 16 residues. With 4 bases clipped from V and 3 bases from J, the junction kept 9 bases outside the gene matches. In germline, CDR1 is SGDLS, CDR2 YYNGEE. As DNA, the CDR3 is TGTGCCAGCAGCCCCTCCGGACTAGTTCACACCGGGGAGCTGTTTTTT. As protein: CASSPSGLVHTGELFF.

The CDR3 loop reads CAIRRGTGGQGEQYF. The CDR3 bases are TGTGCCATCAGGCGAGGGACAGGCGGTCAAGGGGAGCAGTACTTC. The chain recombines TRBV10-3 with TRBJ2-7; 8 nucleotides line up with TRBD1. The V gene's germline CDR1 is ENHRY and CDR2 SYGVKD. There are 15 residues in the CDR3. Trimming removed 6 bases from V and 7 bases from J; junction bases left unmatched: 14.

V gene TRBV7-2 combines with J gene TRBJ2-5; 7 bases map to TRBD2. The J call may not be correct, given that the DNA end is closer to TRBJ2-7. In germline, CDR1 is SGHTA, CDR2 FQGNSA. This CDR3 has 14 amino acids. CDR3 in amino acids: CASSSGGGWYEQYF. The CDR3, as DNA: TGTGCCAGCAGCTCGGGCGGGGGTTGGTACGAGCAGTACTTC.

The chain uses TRBV29-1 and TRBJ1-1; maybe TRBD1 (6 bases). V lost 6 bases, J lost 7 bases, and 15 bases lay in between. CDR3 length equals 12 residues. Germline V lookup: CDR1 SQVTM, CDR2 ANQGSEA. DNA for the CDR3: TGCAGCGTGGGTGGGGGCCGGAGTGAAGCTTTCTTT. This gives the protein CSVGGGRSEAFF. Full variable domain (outside the CDR3, taken from reference TRBV29-1 and TRBJ1-1): SAVISQKPSRDICQRGTSLTIQCQVDSQVTMMFWYRQQPGQSLTLIATANQGSEATYESGFVIDKFPISRPNLTFSTLTVSNMSPEDSSIYLCSVGGGRSEAFFGQGTRLTVV.

The rearrangement links TRBV6-5 to TRBJ2-3, with D unclear. Germline loops: CDR1 MNHEY, CDR2 SVGAGI. CDR3 length: 12 amino acids. The V end was cut by 6 bases, the J end by 0 bases, with 4 bases between. CDR3 region: CASRQSTDTQYF. In DNA, the CDR3 is TGTGCCAGCAGACAGAGCACAGATACGCAGTATTTT.

V is TRBV30 and J is TRBJ1-3; D might be TRBD1 (5 bases). In germline, CDR1 is GTSNPN, CDR2 SVGIG (reference sequence). The CDR3 consists of 13 residues. V lost 2 bases and J 1 base, leaving 6 bases between the germline ends. The CDR3 bases are TGTGCCTGGAGTAGACAGTCTGGAAACACCATATATTTT. It codes for CAWSRQSGNTIYF.

About this clone: The identical CDR3 is also encoded by other nucleotide sequences in the sample. This chain joins TRBV7-2 and TRBJ2-1, with 11 bases aligning to TRBD2. Per germline, CDR1 SGHTA and CDR2 FQGNSA. V lost 3 bases to trimming and J lost 5 bases; unmatched junction nucleotides: 3. The CDR3 has 15 amino acids. The CDR3 sequence: CASSLVTSGNNEQFF. CDR3 nucleotides: TGTGCCAGCAGCTTGGTGACTAGCGGGAACAATGAGCAGTTCTTC.

This rearrangement joins TRBV27 to TRBJ1-1, with 11 positions matching TRBD1. The CDR3 loop spans 15 amino acids. CDR1 is MNHEY and CDR2 is SMNVEV in the germline V gene (reference sequence). Losses at the gene ends were 5 bases for V and 5 bases for J; bases not matched to a gene: 7. CDR3 nucleotide sequence: TGTGCCAGCAGTCTTTTCCGGGACAGGGGGACTGAAGCTTTCTTT. Its protein is CASSLFRDRGTEAFF.

The sample holds a few counts of this clone. The rearrangement joins TRBV28 to TRBJ1-1; weak D call: TRBD1 (6 bases). V lost 10 bases and J lost 2, with 17 bases in between. Germline lookup yields CDR1 MDHEN and CDR2 SYDVKM. The CDR3 has 14 residues. The CDR3, as DNA: TGTGCCACCTTCAGGGGCCGGCCAAACACTGAAGCTTTCTTT. Its translation is CATFRGRPNTEAFF. Using reference TRBV28 and TRBJ1-1 for the parts outside the CDR3, the full variable domain is DVKVTQSSRYLVKRTGEKVFLECVQDMDHENMFWYRQDPGLGLRLIYFSYDVKMKEKGDIPEGYSVSREKKERFSLILESASTNQTSMYLCATFRGRPNTEAFFGQGTRLTVV.

The chain links TRBV7-9 to TRBJ1-3, with TRBD1 as a possible D gene (5 bases). Trimming took 1 base from V and 15 from J, leaving 13 bases between them. Germline loops: CDR1 SEHNR, CDR2 FQNEAQ (reference sequence). CDR3 length: 12 amino acids. CDR3 loop: CASSLGTRAGYF. Written as DNA, the CDR3 is TGTGCCAGCAGCTTAGGTACCAGGGCTGGATATTTT.

This clone was seen once. V gene TRBV7-2 combines with J gene TRBJ1-5, with 8 nucleotides matching TRBD1. The CDR3 loop spans 15 amino acids. The ends lost 5 bases at V and 5 bases at J; junction bases unmatched: 8. Germline loops: CDR1 SGHTA, CDR2 FQGNSA. DNA of the CDR3: TGTGCCAGCAGCCCGGGTTCCAGGGGGCATCAGCCCCAGCATTTT. Protein sequence: CASSPGSRGHQPQHF.

This clone has a handful of counts. The chain carries TRBV18 and TRBJ1-1, with TRBD1 as a possible D gene (5 bases). The germline CDR1 and CDR2 sequences are KGHSH and LQKENI. CDR3 size: 14 residues. V shed 2 bases and J shed 10 bases, with 17 bases lying between them. Written as DNA, the CDR3 is TGTGCCAGCTCACCAGACAGCAGTTTTGGTGGAGCTTTCTTT. This encodes CASSPDSSFGGAFF.